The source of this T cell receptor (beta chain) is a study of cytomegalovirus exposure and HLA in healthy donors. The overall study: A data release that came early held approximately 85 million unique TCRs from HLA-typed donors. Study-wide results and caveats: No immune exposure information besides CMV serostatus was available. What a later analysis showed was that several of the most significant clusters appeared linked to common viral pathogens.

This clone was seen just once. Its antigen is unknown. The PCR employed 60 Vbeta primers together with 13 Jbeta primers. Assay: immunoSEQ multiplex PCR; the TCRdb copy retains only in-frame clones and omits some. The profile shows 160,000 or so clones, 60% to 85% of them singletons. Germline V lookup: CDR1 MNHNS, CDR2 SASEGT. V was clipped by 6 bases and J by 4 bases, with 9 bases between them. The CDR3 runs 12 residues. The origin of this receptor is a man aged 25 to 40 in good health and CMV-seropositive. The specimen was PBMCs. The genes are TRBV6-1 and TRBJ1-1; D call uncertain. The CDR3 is CASRRGFTEAFF. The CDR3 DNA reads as TGTGCCAGCAGGCGAGGATTCACTGAAGCTTTCTTT.